The clone carrying this TCR beta chain was observed many times. This record comes from a study of regulatory T cells in long-lasting Graves disease. Indicated time point: newly diagnosed GD, antithyroid drugs for less than 3 months. With RNA extracted from PBMCs as input, the TCR library was made. HTBI primers from iRepertoire and Arm-PCR of CDR3 regions yielded the TCR beta libraries. Each CDR3 protein gets one entry after TCRdb re-called the multiplex PCR reads with MiXCR. Here the sample spans some 500,000 distinct CDR3 sequences, around an eighth being singletons. The CDR3 sequence is 16 residues long. The V segment lost 8 bases and the J segment 9 bases; nucleotides outside the gene matches: 14. The germline gives CDR1 LNHNV, CDR2 YYDKDF (reference sequence). This sample also belongs to another study, concerning T cells in Graves' hyperthyroidism and ophthalmopathy. Per that paper: No progression to ophthalmopathy during 18 months of follow-up defined stable disease.

The source is a young man with Graves disease. This chain joins TRBV15 and TRBJ2-2, with 11 bases aligning to TRBD2. The sequenced sample was peripheral blood mononuclear cells (PBMCs), obtained at new diagnosis, from a patient treated with antithyroid drugs. The CDR3 here is CATSRELAGVYRELFF. In nucleotides, the CDR3 is TGTGCCACCTCGAGGGAACTAGCGGGAGTCTACCGGGAGCTGTTTTTT.